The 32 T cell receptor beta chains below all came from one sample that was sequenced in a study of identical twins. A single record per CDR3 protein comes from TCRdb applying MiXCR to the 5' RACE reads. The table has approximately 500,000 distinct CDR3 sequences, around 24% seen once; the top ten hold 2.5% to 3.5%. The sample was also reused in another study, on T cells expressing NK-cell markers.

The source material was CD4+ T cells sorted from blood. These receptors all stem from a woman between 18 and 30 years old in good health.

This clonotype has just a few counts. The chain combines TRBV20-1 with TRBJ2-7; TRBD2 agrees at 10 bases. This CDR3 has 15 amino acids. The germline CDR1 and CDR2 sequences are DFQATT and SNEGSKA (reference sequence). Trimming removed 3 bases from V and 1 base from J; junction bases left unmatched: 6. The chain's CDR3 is CSARAGAGGSYEQYF. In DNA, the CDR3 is TGCAGTGCTAGGGCTGGAGCGGGGGGGTCCTACGAGCAGTACTTC.

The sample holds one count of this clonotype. The CDR3 sequence is CASSTLTGVGYEQYF. As DNA, the CDR3 is TGTGCCAGCAGTACCTTGACAGGTGTGGGGTACGAGCAGTACTTC. The gene calls are TRBV27 and TRBJ2-7, with a weak D call TRBD1 (6 bases). Per germline, CDR1 MNHEY and CDR2 SMNVEV (reference sequence). Deletions cut 5 bases from V and 4 bases from J, with 18 bases between. The CDR3 is 15 amino acids.

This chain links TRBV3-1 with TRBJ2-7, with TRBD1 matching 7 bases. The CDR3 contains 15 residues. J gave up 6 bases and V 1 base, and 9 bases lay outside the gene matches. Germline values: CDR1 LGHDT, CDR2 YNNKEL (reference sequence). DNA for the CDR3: TGTGCCAGCAGCCAAGGCCTTCGCCGGGACAGCGAGCAGTACTTC. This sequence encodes CASSQGLRRDSEQYF.

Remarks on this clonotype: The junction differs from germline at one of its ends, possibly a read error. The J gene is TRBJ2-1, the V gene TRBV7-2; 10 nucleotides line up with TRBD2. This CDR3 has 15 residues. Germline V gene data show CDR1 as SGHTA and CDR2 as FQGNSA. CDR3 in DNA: TGTGTCAGCAGATTAGCGGGAGGCGGTAACAATGAGCAGTTCTTC. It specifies CVSRLAGGGNNEQFF.

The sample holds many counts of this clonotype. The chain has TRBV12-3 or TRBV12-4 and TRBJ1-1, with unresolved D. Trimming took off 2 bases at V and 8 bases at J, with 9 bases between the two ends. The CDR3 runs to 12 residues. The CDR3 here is CASSLRSAEAFF. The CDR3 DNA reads TGTGCCAGCAGTTTAAGATCGGCAGAAGCTTTCTTT.

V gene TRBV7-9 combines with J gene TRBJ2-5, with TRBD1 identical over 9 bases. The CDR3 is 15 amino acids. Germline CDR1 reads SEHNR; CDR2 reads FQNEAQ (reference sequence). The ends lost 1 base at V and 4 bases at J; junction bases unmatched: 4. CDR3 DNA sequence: TGTGCCAGCAGCTTAGGGGACAGGGAAGGAGAGACCCAGTACTTC. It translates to CASSLGDREGETQYF.

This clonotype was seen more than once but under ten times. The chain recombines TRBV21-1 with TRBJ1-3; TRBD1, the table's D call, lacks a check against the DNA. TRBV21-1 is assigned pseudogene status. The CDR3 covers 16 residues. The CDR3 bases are TGTGCCAGCACGGGACAGGCTCCTTCCTCTGGAAACACCATATATTTT. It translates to CASTGQAPSSGNTIYF.

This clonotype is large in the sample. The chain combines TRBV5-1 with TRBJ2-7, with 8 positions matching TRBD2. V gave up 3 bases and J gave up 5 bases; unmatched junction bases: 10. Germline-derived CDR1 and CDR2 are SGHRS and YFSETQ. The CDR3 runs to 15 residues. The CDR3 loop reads CASSWFSGTRNEQYF. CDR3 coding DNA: TGCGCCAGCAGCTGGTTCTCCGGGACTAGGAACGAGCAGTACTTC.

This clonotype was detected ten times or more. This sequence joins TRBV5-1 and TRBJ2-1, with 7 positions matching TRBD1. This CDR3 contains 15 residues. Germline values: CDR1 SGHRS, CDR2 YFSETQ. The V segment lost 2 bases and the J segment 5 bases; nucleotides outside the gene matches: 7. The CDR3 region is CASSLAYGTDNEQFF. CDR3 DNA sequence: TGCGCCAGCAGCTTAGCCTACGGGACAGACAATGAGCAGTTCTTC.

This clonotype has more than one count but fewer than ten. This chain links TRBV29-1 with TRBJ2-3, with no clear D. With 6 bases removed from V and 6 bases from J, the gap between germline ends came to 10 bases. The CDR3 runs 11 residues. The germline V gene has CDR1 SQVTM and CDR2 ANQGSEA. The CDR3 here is CSVVFGDTQYF. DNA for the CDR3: TGCAGCGTGGTTTTTGGGGATACGCAGTATTTT.

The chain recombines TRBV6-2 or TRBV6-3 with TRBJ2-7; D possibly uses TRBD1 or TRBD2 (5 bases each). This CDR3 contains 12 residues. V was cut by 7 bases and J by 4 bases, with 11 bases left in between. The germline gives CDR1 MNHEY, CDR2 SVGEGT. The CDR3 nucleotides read TGTGCCAGCAAAGGGGACCGTTACGAGCAGTACTTC. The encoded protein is CASKGDRYEQYF.

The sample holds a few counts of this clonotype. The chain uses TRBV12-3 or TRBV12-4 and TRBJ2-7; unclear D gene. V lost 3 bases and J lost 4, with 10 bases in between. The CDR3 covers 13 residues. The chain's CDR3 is CASSLVSGYEQYF. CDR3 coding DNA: TGTGCCAGCAGTTTGGTATCGGGTTACGAGCAGTACTTC.

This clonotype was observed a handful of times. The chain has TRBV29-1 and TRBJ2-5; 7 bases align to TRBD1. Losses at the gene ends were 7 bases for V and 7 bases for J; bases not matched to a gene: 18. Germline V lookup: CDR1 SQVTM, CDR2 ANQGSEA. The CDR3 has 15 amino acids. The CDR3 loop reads CSAAPLTGFEGTQYF. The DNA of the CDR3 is TGCAGCGCTGCCCCCCTGACAGGGTTCGAGGGGACCCAGTACTTC.

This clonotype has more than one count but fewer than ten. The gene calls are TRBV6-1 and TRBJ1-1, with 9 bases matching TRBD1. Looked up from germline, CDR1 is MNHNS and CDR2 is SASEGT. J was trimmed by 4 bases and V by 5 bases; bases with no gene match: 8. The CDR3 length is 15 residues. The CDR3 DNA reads TGTGCCAGCAGTATTCCGGGACAGGGAAGCACTGAAGCTTTCTTT. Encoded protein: CASSIPGQGSTEAFF.

CDR3 sequence reads: CASGPPKNEQFF. CDR3 in DNA: TGTGCCAGCGGGCCCCCCAAGAATGAGCAGTTCTTC. V usage is TRBV6-2 or TRBV6-3 and J usage is TRBJ2-1; D is uncertain. V was pared by 8 bases and J by 7 bases, with 12 bases between. Germline V gene data show CDR1 as MNHEY and CDR2 as SVGEGT. The CDR3 is 12 amino acids.

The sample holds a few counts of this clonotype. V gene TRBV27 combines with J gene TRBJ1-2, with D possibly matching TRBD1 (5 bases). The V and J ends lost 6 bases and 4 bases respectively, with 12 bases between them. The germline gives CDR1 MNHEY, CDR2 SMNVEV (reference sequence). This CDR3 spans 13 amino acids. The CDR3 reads CASRGTGGYGYTF. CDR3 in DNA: TGTGCCAGCAGGGGTACCGGGGGCTATGGCTACACCTTC.

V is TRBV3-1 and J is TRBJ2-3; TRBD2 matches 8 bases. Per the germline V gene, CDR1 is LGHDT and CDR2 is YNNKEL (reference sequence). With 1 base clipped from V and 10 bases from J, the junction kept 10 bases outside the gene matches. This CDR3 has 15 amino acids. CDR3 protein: CASSQAGGRGVAQYF. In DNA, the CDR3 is TGTGCCAGCAGCCAAGCCGGGGGGCGGGGGGTAGCGCAGTATTTT.

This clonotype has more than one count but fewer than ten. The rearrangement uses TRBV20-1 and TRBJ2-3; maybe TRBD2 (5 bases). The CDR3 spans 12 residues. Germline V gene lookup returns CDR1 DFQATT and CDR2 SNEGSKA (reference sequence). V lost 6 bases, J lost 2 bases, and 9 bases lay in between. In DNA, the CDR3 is TGCAGTGCCGCCGGGAACACAGATACGCAGTATTTT. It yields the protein CSAAGNTDTQYF.

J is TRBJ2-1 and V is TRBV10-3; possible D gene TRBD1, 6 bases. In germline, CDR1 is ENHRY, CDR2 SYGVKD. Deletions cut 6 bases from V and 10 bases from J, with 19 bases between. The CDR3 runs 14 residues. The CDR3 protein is CAIRGGAGTIEQFF. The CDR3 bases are TGTGCCATCAGAGGGGGAGCAGGGACAATAGAGCAGTTCTTC.

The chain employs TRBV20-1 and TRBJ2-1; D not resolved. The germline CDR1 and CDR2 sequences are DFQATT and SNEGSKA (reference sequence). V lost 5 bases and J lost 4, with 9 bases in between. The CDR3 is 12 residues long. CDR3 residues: CSAAILYNEQFF. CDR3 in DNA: TGCAGTGCTGCCATTCTTTACAATGAGCAGTTCTTC.

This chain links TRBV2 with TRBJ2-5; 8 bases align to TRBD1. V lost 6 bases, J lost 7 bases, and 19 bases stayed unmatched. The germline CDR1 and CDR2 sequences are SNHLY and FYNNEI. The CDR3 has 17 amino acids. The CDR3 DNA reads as TGTGCCAGCAGAGGAGGTTTGGGGACAGGCGAAGGTGGGACCCAGTACTTC. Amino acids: CASRGGLGTGEGGTQYF.

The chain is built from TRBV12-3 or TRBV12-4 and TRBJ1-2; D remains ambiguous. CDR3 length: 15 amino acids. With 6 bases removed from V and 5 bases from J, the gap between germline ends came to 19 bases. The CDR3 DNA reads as TGTGCCAGCAGGCCCGGGAGCCGATTATATTATGGCTACACCTTC. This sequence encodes CASRPGSRLYYGYTF.

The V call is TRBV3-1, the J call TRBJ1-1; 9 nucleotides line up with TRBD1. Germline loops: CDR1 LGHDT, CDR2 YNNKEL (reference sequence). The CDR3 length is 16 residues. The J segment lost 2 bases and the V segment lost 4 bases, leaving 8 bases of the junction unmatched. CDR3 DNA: TGTGCCAGCAGCCCGCCAAACAGGGGGCGAAACACTGAAGCTTTCTTT. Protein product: CASSPPNRGRNTEAFF.

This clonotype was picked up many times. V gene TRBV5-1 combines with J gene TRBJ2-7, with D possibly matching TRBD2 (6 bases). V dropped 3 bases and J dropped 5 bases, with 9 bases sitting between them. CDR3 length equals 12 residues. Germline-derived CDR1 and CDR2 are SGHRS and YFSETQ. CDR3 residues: CASSSEGHEQYF. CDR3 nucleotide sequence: TGCGCCAGCAGCTCGGAGGGACACGAGCAGTACTTC.

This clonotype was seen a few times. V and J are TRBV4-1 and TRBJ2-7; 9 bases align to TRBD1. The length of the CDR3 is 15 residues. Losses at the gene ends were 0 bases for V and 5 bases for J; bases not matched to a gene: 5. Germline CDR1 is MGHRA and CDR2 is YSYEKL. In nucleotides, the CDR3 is TGCGCCAGCAGCCAAGATGACAGGGGGTTCGACGAGCAGTACTTC. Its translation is CASSQDDRGFDEQYF.

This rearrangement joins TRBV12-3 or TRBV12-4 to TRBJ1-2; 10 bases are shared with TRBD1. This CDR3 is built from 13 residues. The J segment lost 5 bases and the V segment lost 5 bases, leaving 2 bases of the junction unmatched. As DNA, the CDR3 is TGTGCCAGCAGTGGACAGGGGGTTTATGGCTACACCTTC. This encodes CASSGQGVYGYTF.

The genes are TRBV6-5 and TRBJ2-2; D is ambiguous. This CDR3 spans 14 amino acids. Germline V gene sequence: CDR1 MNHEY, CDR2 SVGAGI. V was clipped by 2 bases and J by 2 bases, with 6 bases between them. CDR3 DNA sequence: TGTGCCAGCAGTTACCAGCTCAACACCGGGGAGCTGTTTTTT. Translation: CASSYQLNTGELFF.

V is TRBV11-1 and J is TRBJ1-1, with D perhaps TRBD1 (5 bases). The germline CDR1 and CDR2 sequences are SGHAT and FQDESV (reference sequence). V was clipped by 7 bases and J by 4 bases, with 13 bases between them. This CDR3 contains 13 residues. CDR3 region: CASTIKGFTEAFF. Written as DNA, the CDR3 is TGTGCCAGCACCATCAAGGGGTTCACTGAAGCTTTCTTT.

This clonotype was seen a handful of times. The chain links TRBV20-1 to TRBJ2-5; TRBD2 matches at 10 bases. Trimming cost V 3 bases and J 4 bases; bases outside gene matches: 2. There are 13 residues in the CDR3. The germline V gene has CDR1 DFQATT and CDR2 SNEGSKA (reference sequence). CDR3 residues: CSARLAGAETQYF. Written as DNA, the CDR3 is TGCAGTGCTAGGCTAGCGGGAGCAGAGACCCAGTACTTC.

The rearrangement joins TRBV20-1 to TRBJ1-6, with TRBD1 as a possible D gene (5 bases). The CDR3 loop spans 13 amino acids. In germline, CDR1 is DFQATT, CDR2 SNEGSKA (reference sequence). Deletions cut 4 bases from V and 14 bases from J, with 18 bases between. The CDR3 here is CSANFPGGSTLHF. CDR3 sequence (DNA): TGCAGTGCTAATTTCCCCGGGGGTAGTACCCTCCACTTT.

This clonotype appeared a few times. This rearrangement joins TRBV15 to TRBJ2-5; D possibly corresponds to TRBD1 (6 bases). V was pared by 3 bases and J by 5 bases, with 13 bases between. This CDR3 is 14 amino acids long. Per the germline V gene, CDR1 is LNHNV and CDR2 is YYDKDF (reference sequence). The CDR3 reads CATSRGAYGETQYF. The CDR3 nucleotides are TGTGCCACCAGCAGGGGGGCGTACGGGGAGACCCAGTACTTC.

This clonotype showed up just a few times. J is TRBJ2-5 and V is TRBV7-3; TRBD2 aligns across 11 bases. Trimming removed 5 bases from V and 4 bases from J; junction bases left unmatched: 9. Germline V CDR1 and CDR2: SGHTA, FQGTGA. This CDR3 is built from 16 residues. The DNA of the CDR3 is TGTGCCAGCAGCCCGACTAGCGGGACGACGGGAGAGACCCAGTACTTC. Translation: CASSPTSGTTGETQYF.